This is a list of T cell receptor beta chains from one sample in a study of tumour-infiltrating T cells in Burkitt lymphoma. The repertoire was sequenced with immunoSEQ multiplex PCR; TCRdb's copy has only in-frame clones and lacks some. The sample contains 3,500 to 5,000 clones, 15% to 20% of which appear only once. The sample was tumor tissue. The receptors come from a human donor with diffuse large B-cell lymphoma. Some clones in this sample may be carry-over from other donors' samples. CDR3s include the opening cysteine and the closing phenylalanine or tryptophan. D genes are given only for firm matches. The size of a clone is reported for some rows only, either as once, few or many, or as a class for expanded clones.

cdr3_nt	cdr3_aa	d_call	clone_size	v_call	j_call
TGCGCCAGCAGTCTGGGACGGTTAGATGGCTACACCTTC	CASSLGRLDGYTF	-	-	TRBV23-1	TRBJ1-2
TGTGCCAGCAGCCTAGGGTTGTATGGCTACACCTTC	CASSLGLYGYTF	-	-	TRBV7-2	TRBJ1-2
TGCGCCAGCAGCGCACGGACAGGGTCATCTGGAAACACCATATATTTT	CASSARTGSSGNTIYF	TRBD1	-	TRBV5-1	TRBJ1-3
TGTGCCAGCAGTTCTCCTAAACATGAACTCCAAGAGACCCAGTACTTC	CASSSPKHELQETQYF	-	few	TRBV28	TRBJ2-5
TGTGCCAGCAGCTTGGCCAGAGCGGGGGGGGATGAGCAGTTCTTC	CASSLARAGGDEQFF	TRBD2	few	TRBV5-4	TRBJ2-1
TGCGCCAGCAGCTGGAGGGGACAGAAGAACACCGGGGAGCTGTTTTTT	CASSWRGQKNTGELFF	-	-	TRBV5-1	TRBJ2-2
TGTGCCAGCAGCCAATTTAATACATTCTATGGCTACACCTTC	CASSQFNTFYGYTF	-	-	TRBV14	TRBJ1-2
TGTGCCAGCAGCTTAGAGACAGGGGAGTACACTGAAGCTTTCTTT	CASSLETGEYTEAFF	TRBD1	few	TRBV7-9	TRBJ1-1
TGTGCCAGCAGCTTAGACGGCAGGGAAAACTATGGCTACACCTTC	CASSLDGRENYGYTF	-	few	TRBV11-2	TRBJ1-2
TGTGCCAGCAGCTTCTGGGGTTTCCACGAGCAGTACTTC	CASSFWGFHEQYF	-	-	TRBV7-9	TRBJ2-7
TGTGCCAGCAGCTCACAGGACAGGGGGAACGAGCAGTACTTC	CASSSQDRGNEQYF	TRBD1	few	TRBV7-2	TRBJ2-7
TGTGCCAGCAGCTTAGTTGAGCGACTCCTTTCCTACGAGCAGTACTTC	CASSLVERLLSYEQYF	-	few	TRBV7-8	TRBJ2-7
TGTGCCAGCAGCCCCGGAACTGAAGCTTTCTTT	CASSPGTEAFF	-	few	TRBV6-5	TRBJ1-1
TGTGCCAGTAAAGATGGGACTAGCGGGGGGCGCAAAACCTACGAGCAGTACTTC	CASKDGTSGGRKTYEQYF	TRBD2	-	TRBV28	TRBJ2-7
TGTGCCAGTAGTATCCGGGGGAAGGGAATCCTCATATCTGGGGCCAACGTCCTGACTTTC	CASSIRGKGILISGANVLTF	-	-	TRBV19	TRBJ2-6
TGTGCCATCAGCACGTCTTATGATCAGCCCCAGCATTTT	CAISTSYDQPQHF	-	-	TRBV10-3	TRBJ1-5
TGTGCCAGCAGTTGGCGCGGGGCTTTTCAGTACTTC	CASSWRGAFQYF	-	-	TRBV6-6	TRBJ2-4
TGTGCTAGTGGTTCGGCTGGGAATGAGCAGTTCTTC	CASGSAGNEQFF	-	-	TRBV12-5	TRBJ2-1
TGTGCCAGCAGTTTAACTACAGGGTGGGTGGTGAACACTGAAGCTTTCTTT	CASSLTTGWVVNTEAFF	-	few	TRBV28	TRBJ1-1
TGTGCCAGCAGTGGACCAGGGGGCCGGACCGGGGAGCTGTTTTTT	CASSGPGGRTGELFF	TRBD1	-	TRBV2	TRBJ2-2
TGTGCCAGCAGCTTAGAAGACGGTCAAGAGACCCAGTACTTC	CASSLEDGQETQYF	-	medium-sized	TRBV11-2	TRBJ2-5
TGTGCCAGCACCCTCAGGGGGATGGATTACAATGAGCAGTTCTTC	CASTLRGMDYNEQFF	TRBD1	-	TRBV25-1	TRBJ2-1
TGCGCCAGCAGCCACCTGAGTGTAGGGAGAAACACCATATATTTT	CASSHLSVGRNTIYF	-	-	TRBV4-1	TRBJ1-3
TGTGCCAGTAGTCCTCCTGGGGGGGACAGGATAACCAAAGAGACCCAGTACTTC	CASSPPGGDRITKETQYF	-	-	TRBV19	TRBJ2-5
TGTGCCAGCAGCTTAGGGAACAGCGGGGAGCTGTTTTTT	CASSLGNSGELFF	-	few	TRBV7-3	TRBJ2-2
TGTGCCAGCGACGGGTTATACACAGATACGCAGTATTTT	CASDGLYTDTQYF	-	-	TRBV6-1	TRBJ2-3
TGCAGCGTTGTAACAAGGGGTCTGAACACTGAAGCTTTCTTT	CSVVTRGLNTEAFF	-	-	TRBV29-1	TRBJ1-1
TGTGCCAGCAGTTTGTTGGGGACAGGGCATCTCGCCGAGCAGTACTTC	CASSLLGTGHLAEQYF	TRBD1	-	TRBV6-5	TRBJ2-7
TGTGCCAGCAGCTTAGACAGGGGCTATAATTCACCCCTCCACTTT	CASSLDRGYNSPLHF	TRBD1	large	TRBV13	TRBJ1-6
TGTGCCAGCAGCTTCCGACTAGCGGGGGGGCCCGCAGAGACCCAGTACTTC	CASSFRLAGGPAETQYF	TRBD2	-	TRBV11-3	TRBJ2-5
TGTGCCAGCTCACTGGGACAGGGCCTTATGAACACTGAAGCTTTCTTT	CASSLGQGLMNTEAFF	TRBD1	once	TRBV18	TRBJ1-1
TGTGCCAGCAGTTATCAGAGATCTAGAGGGGGGAATGAGCAGTTCTTC	CASSYQRSRGGNEQFF	-	-	TRBV28	TRBJ2-1
TGCAGCGCCGCGGGAGCTCACGAGCAGTACTTC	CSAAGAHEQYF	TRBD2	-	TRBV20-1	TRBJ2-7
TGTGCCAGCAGTTTTAACCCCCGCTACGAGCAGTACTTC	CASSFNPRYEQYF	-	-	TRBV27	TRBJ2-7
TGTGCCAGCAGCTTTGGGACAGTTGGCGAGCAGTACTTC	CASSFGTVGEQYF	TRBD1	few	TRBV5-5	TRBJ2-7
TGTGCCAGCAGCTCTTGGGCTAGCGGGAACAATGAGCAGTTCTTC	CASSSWASGNNEQFF	TRBD2	few	TRBV7-9	TRBJ2-1
TGCGCCAGCAGCCCCCAGGGGCTAGTAGGATACAATGAGCAGTTCTTC	CASSPQGLVGYNEQFF	-	medium-sized	TRBV4-1	TRBJ2-1
TGCAGCGTTGCAGGGGGCCTCGAAGGCTACACCTTC	CSVAGGLEGYTF	TRBD1	few	TRBV29-1	TRBJ1-2
TGTGCCAGCAGCTTAGACGGGGCAGATACGCAGTATTTT	CASSLDGADTQYF	-	-	TRBV7-2	TRBJ2-3
TGTGCCAGCAGTCGACAGGGGATTGTATACAATGAGCAGTTCTTC	CASSRQGIVYNEQFF	TRBD1	few	TRBV7-9	TRBJ2-1
TGTGCCAGCAGCACCTACCCTCGGGGACAGGGAAATGGCTACACCTTC	CASSTYPRGQGNGYTF	TRBD1	few	TRBV11-2	TRBJ1-2
TGTGCCAGCAGTTTAGGGGGGTTCGATCAGCCCCAGCATTTT	CASSLGGFDQPQHF	-	few	TRBV27	TRBJ1-5
TGCGCCAGCAGCCCGGACAGACATGGCTACACCTTC	CASSPDRHGYTF	-	few	TRBV5-1	TRBJ1-2
TGTGCCAGCAGCCAAGGGAGGAGGGATCAGCCCCAGCATTTT	CASSQGRRDQPQHF	-	few	TRBV14	TRBJ1-5
TGTGCCAGTAGCGAAAACAGGTTTGGAAAGGATGGCTACACCTTC	CASSENRFGKDGYTF	-	-	TRBV19	TRBJ1-2
TGTGCCAGCAGCCGAGGACAGGGAAGGACTGAAGCTTTCTTT	CASSRGQGRTEAFF	TRBD1	few	TRBV6-5	TRBJ1-1
TGTGCCATCAGTGCGGGACAGGGGGCGGATGGTTACACCTTC	CAISAGQGADGYTF	TRBD1	few	TRBV10-3	TRBJ1-2
TGTGCCAGCAGTGTAGTTAGGGTTCAGGACACTGAAGCTTTCTTT	CASSVVRVQDTEAFF	-	-	TRBV6-1	TRBJ1-1
TGTGCCAGCAGCTTAGCTACAGCTGAAGCTTTCTTT	CASSLATAEAFF	-	-	TRBV7-2	TRBJ1-1
TGTGCCAGCAGTAGGCCGAGCGTTTCCTACGAGCAGTACTTC	CASSRPSVSYEQYF	-	-	TRBV6-6	TRBJ2-7
TGTGCCAGCAAGGTATCCTCTGGAAACACCATATATTTT	CASKVSSGNTIYF	-	-	TRBV6-1	TRBJ1-3
TGCGCCAGCAGCTTGGAGGTCAGGGGAAACACCGGGGAGCTGTTTTTT	CASSLEVRGNTGELFF	-	-	TRBV5-1	TRBJ2-2
TGTGCCAGTACACCGGACACATTAAACACTGAAGCTTTCTTT	CASTPDTLNTEAFF	-	large	TRBV19	TRBJ1-1
TGTGCCAGCAGCGGGGGGGATGCCAAAAACATTCAGTACTTC	CASSGGDAKNIQYF	-	-	TRBV9	TRBJ2-4
TGTGCCAGCAGCCAAGATCAGGTCATCTACAATGAGCAGTTCTTC	CASSQDQVIYNEQFF	-	-	TRBV4-2	TRBJ2-1
TGTGCCAGCACCTTCGGCGTGGGGCGAAAACTGTTTTTT	CASTFGVGRKLFF	-	-	TRBV7-8	TRBJ1-4
TGTGCCAGCAGCTTAGATCCCCTCGGGCAGGGGGCTCAGTACTTC	CASSLDPLGQGAQYF	TRBD1	once	TRBV11-3	TRBJ2-7
TGTGCCAGCAGTGACAGGGAAAATGAGCAGTTCTTC	CASSDRENEQFF	-	-	TRBV6-4	TRBJ2-1
TGTGCCAGCAGCCCGACTAGCGGTGAGCAGTTCTTC	CASSPTSGEQFF	TRBD2	medium-sized	TRBV6-5	TRBJ2-1